This is a list of T cell receptor beta chains from one sample in a study of blood T cell repertoires in COVID-19. Sequenced by immunoSEQ multiplex PCR; TCRdb stores in-frame clones only, minus some. The sample yields about 240,000 clones, approximately 85% seen once. The source material was peripheral blood. Receptors were obtained from a woman aged 60-75 years with active or convalescent COVID-19. Both conserved end residues are part of each CDR3. The order of the fields is clone size, J gene, V gene, D gene, CDR3 protein, CDR3 DNA. D genes are given only for firm matches. For some rows the clone size is stated as once, few or many, or as a class when expanded; others skip it.

>NA|TRBJ2-7|TRBV15|NA
CATSRERGLYEQYF
TGTGCCACCAGCAGAGAACGGGGTCTCTACGAGCAGTACTTC
>NA|TRBJ1-1|TRBV18|NA
CASSPGLDTEAFF
TGTGCCAGCTCACCAGGGCTGGACACTGAAGCTTTCTTT
>NA|TRBJ2-2|TRBV9|NA
CASSHNSEVTGELFF
TGTGCCAGCAGCCACAACTCCGAGGTCACCGGGGAGCTGTTTTTT
>NA|TRBJ1-1|TRBV5-1|NA
CASSPGGGNTEAFF
TGCGCCAGCAGCCCCGGTGGTGGGAACACTGAAGCTTTCTTT
>once|TRBJ1-4|TRBV18|NA
CASSFGLNEKLFF
TGTGCCAGCTCATTCGGACTTAATGAAAAACTGTTTTTT
>NA|TRBJ1-2|TRBV2|TRBD1
CASRARQGANYGYTF
TGTGCCAGCAGGGCGAGACAGGGAGCTAACTATGGCTACACCTTC
>NA|TRBJ2-5|TRBV6-2/TRBV6-3|NA
CASSLGGQIEETQYF
TGTGCCAGCAGCCTCGGAGGACAGATAGAAGAGACCCAGTACTTC
>NA|TRBJ2-7|TRBV7-9|TRBD1
CASSSTNRGSNYEQYF
TGTGCCAGCAGCTCAACCAACAGGGGTTCAAACTACGAGCAGTACTTC
>NA|TRBJ2-7|TRBV4-2|TRBD1
CASSQGKGDRRNYEQYF
TGTGCCAGCAGCCAAGGGAAGGGGGACAGGAGGAATTACGAGCAGTACTTC
>NA|TRBJ2-5|TRBV19|NA
CASSVGGHGIQYF
TGTGCCAGTAGTGTCGGGGGGCACGGGATACAGTACTTC
>NA|TRBJ1-4|TRBV11-2|NA
CASGLNEKLFF
TGTGCCAGCGGACTTAATGAAAAACTGTTTTTT
>NA|TRBJ1-5|TRBV2|NA
CASSLTDSNQPQHF
TGTGCCAGCAGTCTGACAGATAGCAATCAGCCCCAGCATTTT
>NA|TRBJ1-1|TRBV10-3|NA
CAISGGDQTNTEAFF
TGTGCCATCAGCGGGGGGGACCAGACGAACACTGAAGCTTTCTTT
>NA|TRBJ2-1|TRBV30|TRBD2
CAWGRLAGANEQFF
TGTGCCTGGGGAAGACTAGCGGGGGCTAATGAGCAGTTCTTC
>NA|TRBJ2-5|TRBV12-3/TRBV12-4|NA
CASSSLVETQYF
TGTGCCAGCAGTTCACTAGTAGAGACCCAGTACTTC
>NA|TRBJ2-1|TRBV12-3/TRBV12-4|NA
CASSPTNEQFF
TGTGCCAGCAGCCCGACTAATGAGCAGTTCTTC
>NA|TRBJ2-3|TRBV5-1|NA
CASSLDTDTQYF
TGCGCCAGCAGCCTAGACACAGATACGCAGTATTTT
>few|TRBJ2-3|TRBV9|NA
CASGLWGRSTDTQYF
TGTGCCAGTGGGTTGTGGGGGCGAAGCACAGATACGCAGTATTTT
>NA|TRBJ2-6|TRBV6-2/TRBV6-3|NA
CASSPLGRGPSSGANVLTF
TGTGCCAGCAGCCCCTTGGGGCGGGGGCCCAGCTCTGGGGCCAACGTCCTGACTTTC
>NA|TRBJ1-2|TRBV19|NA
CASSILAQSGYTF
TGTGCCAGTAGTATTCTCGCCCAGTCTGGCTACACCTTC
>NA|TRBJ2-3|TRBV7-2|TRBD2
CASSSSSGGPVTDTQYF
TGTGCCAGCAGCTCCTCTAGCGGGGGGCCGGTGACAGATACGCAGTATTTT
>NA|TRBJ2-3|TRBV4-2|TRBD2
CASSQALQRGGPDTQYF
TGTGCCAGCAGCCAAGCTCTCCAGCGGGGGGGCCCGGATACGCAGTATTTT
>NA|TRBJ2-3|TRBV5-1|TRBD1
CASSRTGPLTDTQYF
TGCGCCAGCTCGAGGACAGGACCTCTCACAGATACGCAGTATTTT
>NA|TRBJ2-3|TRBV7-9|TRBD2
CASSDLLAGGPTDTQYF
TGTGCCAGCAGCGACCTACTAGCGGGGGGGCCGACAGATACGCAGTATTTT
>NA|TRBJ1-6|TRBV19|NA
CASSIPGSNSPLHF
TGTGCCAGTAGTATTCCAGGGTCCAATTCACCCCTCCACTTT
>NA|TRBJ2-7|TRBV20-1|NA
CSASGRAGLSYEQYF
TGCAGTGCTAGTGGTCGGGCAGGGCTATCCTACGAGCAGTACTTC
>once|TRBJ2-5|TRBV6-6|TRBD2
CASSVGGGGPGETQYF
TGTGCCAGCAGCGTAGGCGGGGGGGGTCCAGGAGAGACCCAGTACTTC
>NA|TRBJ2-3|TRBV5-4|NA
CASSPGPGGTDTQYF
TGTGCCAGCAGTCCTGGACCCGGGGGCACAGATACGCAGTATTTT